This is a list of T cell receptor beta chains from one sample in a study of blood T cell repertoires in COVID-19. Sequencing used immunoSEQ multiplex PCR; TCRdb keeps in-frame clones, though not all of them. The table has some 16,000 clones, 80% to 85% seen once; the top ten hold about 8%. What was sequenced was peripheral blood. All receptors derive from a man aged 55 to 70 with acute or convalescent COVID-19. Each CDR3 is given with its conserved first and last residue. A D gene is named only where the DNA matches it firmly. Expanded clones get a size class; other rows say once, few or many, or leave the size out.

CDR3aa,CDR3nt,j_gene,v_gene,abundance,d_gene
CASSVNRGGETQYF,TGTGCCAGTAGTGTCAACAGGGGTGGGGAGACCCAGTACTTC,TRBJ2-5,TRBV19,NA,TRBD1
CASSAGPELAWTGELFF,TGTGCCAGCAGCGCTGGCCCTGAACTAGCTTGGACCGGGGAGCTGTTTTTT,TRBJ2-2,TRBV9,NA,NA
CASISSLGSPLHF,TGTGCCAGCATTAGTTCCCTGGGCTCACCCCTCCACTTT,TRBJ1-6,TRBV2,NA,NA
CASGTQGNYGYTF,TGTGCCAGCGGAACACAGGGTAACTATGGCTACACCTTC,TRBJ1-2,TRBV2,NA,NA
CASSPGDRGRRTNEKLFF,TGTGCCAGCAGCCCAGGGGACAGGGGAAGAAGAACTAATGAAAAACTGTTTTTT,TRBJ1-4,TRBV9,once,TRBD1
CASSLEGENTGELFF,TGCGCCAGCAGCTTGGAGGGGGAGAACACCGGGGAGCTGTTTTTT,TRBJ2-2,TRBV5-1,NA,NA
CASSPPDGASTDTQYF,TGTGCCAGCAGCCCGCCCGACGGAGCCAGCACAGATACGCAGTATTTT,TRBJ2-3,TRBV7-9,NA,NA
CASSFGTGGPYEQYF,TGTGCCAGTAGTTTCGGGACAGGGGGCCCCTACGAGCAGTACTTC,TRBJ2-7,TRBV19,NA,TRBD1
CSASGPQTGGDQPQHF,TGCAGTGCTAGTGGACCCCAGACAGGGGGCGATCAGCCCCAGCATTTT,TRBJ1-5,TRBV20-1,once,TRBD1
CASRDRQGASYNSPLHF,TGTGCCAGCAGGGACAGACAGGGGGCTTCCTATAATTCACCCCTCCACTTT,TRBJ1-6,TRBV27,NA,TRBD1
CSVEATLYGYTF,TGCAGCGTTGAGGCGACATTGTATGGCTACACCTTC,TRBJ1-2,TRBV29-1,NA,NA
CASSKDFQQGDYGYTF,TGTGCCAGCAGCAAAGACTTTCAACAGGGAGACTATGGCTACACCTTC,TRBJ1-2,TRBV21-1,NA,NA
CASSLGDRNTGELFF,TGTGCCAGCAGCTTAGGCGACAGGAACACCGGGGAGCTGTTTTTT,TRBJ2-2,TRBV11-3,NA,NA
CASKPGREYGYTF,TGTGCCAGCAAACCGGGACGGGAGTATGGCTACACCTTC,TRBJ1-2,TRBV2,NA,NA
CASSPADLDRNYGYTF,TGTGCCAGCAGCCCAGCAGACCTTGACAGAAACTATGGCTACACCTTC,TRBJ1-2,TRBV11-2,NA,NA
CASSPNRGSPLHF,TGTGCCAGCAGCCCGAACAGGGGCTCACCCCTCCACTTT,TRBJ1-6,TRBV7-2,few,TRBD1
CSVGGTNNQPQHF,TGCAGCGTTGGGGGGACAAACAATCAGCCCCAGCATTTT,TRBJ1-5,TRBV29-1,once,NA
CASSLADRVVGELFF,TGCGCCAGCAGCTTGGCGGACAGGGTCGTCGGGGAGCTGTTTTTT,TRBJ2-2,TRBV5-1,NA,TRBD1
CASSIPLSTGELFF,TGTGCCAGTAGTATCCCGCTTAGCACCGGGGAGCTGTTTTTT,TRBJ2-2,TRBV19,NA,NA
CAWNREINTGELFF,TGTGCCTGGAACCGGGAAATCAACACCGGGGAGCTGTTTTTT,TRBJ2-2,TRBV30,NA,NA
CASSPQGWDTIYF,TGTGCCAGCAGTCCACAGGGGTGGGACACCATATATTTT,TRBJ1-3,TRBV28,NA,TRBD1
CASSYGNQETQYF,TGTGCCAGCAGTTACGGGAACCAAGAGACCCAGTACTTC,TRBJ2-5,TRBV11-1,NA,NA
CASSEGPGNQPQHF,TGTGCCAGCAGTGAAGGACCGGGTAATCAGCCCCAGCATTTT,TRBJ1-5,TRBV2,NA,NA
CASSLGTGVQYEQYF,TGTGCCAGCAGTTTAGGGACAGGGGTTCAATACGAGCAGTACTTC,TRBJ2-7,TRBV27,NA,TRBD1
CASSVAWDSEKLFF,TGTGCCAGCAGCGTAGCCTGGGACAGTGAAAAACTGTTTTTT,TRBJ1-4,TRBV9,NA,TRBD1
CASSLGGGTLALYNEQFF,TGTGCCAGCAGCTTAGGGGGGGGGACTTTGGCACTCTACAATGAGCAGTTCTTC,TRBJ2-1,TRBV7-2,NA,TRBD2
CASSFGMSTEAFF,TGTGCCAGCAGTTTCGGGATGAGTACTGAAGCTTTCTTT,TRBJ1-1,TRBV27,NA,NA
CASSEPGRGEQFF,TGTGCCAGCAGTGAACCAGGGAGGGGTGAGCAGTTCTTC,TRBJ2-1,TRBV25-1,NA,TRBD2
CASSFQGINTEAFF,TGTGCCAGCAGCTTTCAGGGGATTAACACTGAAGCTTTCTTT,TRBJ1-1,TRBV11-2,NA,NA
CASSSLTGDAKNIQYF,TGTGCCAGCAGCAGCCTTACAGGGGATGCCAAAAACATTCAGTACTTC,TRBJ2-4,TRBV7-9,NA,TRBD1
CSVEGQGSTEAFF,TGCAGCGTTGAGGGACAGGGTAGCACTGAAGCTTTCTTT,TRBJ1-1,TRBV29-1,NA,TRBD1
CASSSLAGGTDTQYF,TGTGCCAGCAGTTCGTTGGCGGGGGGGACAGATACGCAGTATTTT,TRBJ2-3,TRBV28,NA,TRBD2
CASSPQSGQGSIETQYF,TGTGCCAGCAGCCCACAATCCGGACAGGGGAGTATCGAGACCCAGTACTTC,TRBJ2-5,TRBV9,few,TRBD1
CASSSSELAYNSPLHF,TGTGCCAGCAGTTCGTCTGAGTTAGCCTATAATTCACCCCTCCACTTT,TRBJ1-6,TRBV27,NA,NA
CAYSRSRAFPRGGTQYF,TGTGCCTATTCTAGGAGCAGGGCCTTTCCGCGGGGGGGGACCCAGTACTTC,TRBJ2-5,TRBV30,NA,TRBD2
CASRRGEASTEAFF,TGTGCCAGCCGACGCGGGGAGGCTTCCACTGAAGCTTTCTTT,TRBJ1-1,TRBV6-6,once,NA
CASSAKSGGGAYNEQFF,TGTGCCAGCAGCGCAAAATCGGGAGGTGGGGCGTACAATGAGCAGTTCTTC,TRBJ2-1,TRBV21-1,NA,NA
CASSISPELASGEQFF,TGTGCCAGTAGTATATCGCCGGAGCTAGCGAGCGGTGAGCAGTTCTTC,TRBJ2-1,TRBV19,NA,NA
CASSPARNYGYTF,TGTGCCAGTAGCCCAGCGCGGAACTATGGCTACACCTTC,TRBJ1-2,TRBV19,once,NA
CASSFRGTDTQYF,TGTGCCAGCAGCTTTAGGGGGACAGATACGCAGTATTTT,TRBJ2-3,TRBV5-4,NA,NA
CASTNRAPTYEQYF,TGTGCCAGCACTAACAGGGCCCCTACCTACGAGCAGTACTTC,TRBJ2-7,TRBV6-5,NA,NA
CASSLSLAGVWEQYF,TGCGCCAGCAGCTTGAGTCTAGCGGGGGTATGGGAGCAGTACTTC,TRBJ2-7,TRBV5-1,NA,TRBD2